Below, 19 T cell receptor beta chains from the same sample are listed, as sequenced in a study of cytomegalovirus exposure and HLA in healthy donors. The PCR employed 60 Vbeta primers together with 13 Jbeta primers. Clones were read by immunoSEQ multiplex PCR, and TCRdb kept only the in-frame ones, dropping some. The data contain 210,000 or so clones, 85% to 90% of them singletons. Sequenced: PBMCs. These receptors originate from a woman aged 18-35 years in good health and CMV-seronegative.

The chain is built from TRBV5-1 and TRBJ2-3, with D possibly being TRBD2 (5 bases). The CDR3 is made up of 17 amino acids. V gave up 0 bases and J gave up 2 bases, with 16 bases separating them. Germline V gene data show CDR1 as SGHRS and CDR2 as YFSETQ. This CDR3 reads CASSLANGDGSTDTQYF. CDR3 bases: TGCGCCAGCAGCTTGGCCAACGGGGATGGGTCCACAGATACGCAGTATTTT.

The genes are TRBV9 and TRBJ2-7; TRBD1 aligns across 7 bases. Germline loops: CDR1 SGDLS, CDR2 YYNGEE. The V and J ends lost 2 bases and 7 bases, in that order; junction bases with no gene match: 9. The CDR3 extends over 14 amino acids. CDR3 sequence: CASSVVDRAYEQYF. CDR3 DNA: TGTGCCAGCAGCGTTGTTGACAGGGCATATGAGCAGTACTTC.

The chain recombines TRBV27 with TRBJ2-7; no clear D. Germline loops: CDR1 MNHEY, CDR2 SMNVEV (reference sequence). CDR3 length: 17 amino acids. Deletions cut 5 bases from V and 3 bases from J, with 23 bases between. CDR3 in DNA: TGTGCCAGCAGTCAATTATGGGTGGCAGGAACCTACTACGAGCAGTACTTC. It translates to CASSQLWVAGTYYEQYF.

The rearrangement links TRBV5-6 to TRBJ2-2, with TRBD2 identical over 7 bases. This CDR3 contains 15 residues. With V trimmed by 4 bases and J by 4 bases, 7 bases remained unmatched. Germline-derived CDR1 and CDR2 are SGHDT and YYEEEE. In nucleotides, the CDR3 is TGTGCCAGCAGCCTGCCGGGAGGCGTCACCGGGGAGCTGTTTTTT. Translating it yields CASSLPGGVTGELFF.

This chain links TRBV27 with TRBJ2-1, with TRBD2 matching 9 bases. The V gene end was trimmed by 0 bases and the J gene end by 6 bases; junction bases not matched to a gene: 9. The germline V gene encodes CDR1 MNHEY and CDR2 SMNVEV (reference sequence). The CDR3 covers 17 residues. The CDR3 loop reads CASSLSWASGIVNEQFF. The CDR3 DNA is TGTGCCAGCAGTTTATCGTGGGCTAGCGGGATCGTCAATGAGCAGTTCTTC.

The chain couples TRBV6-1 to TRBJ2-7; possibly TRBD2 for D (5 bases). The ends were cut back, 7 bases at V and 2 bases at J, with 18 bases in the middle. This CDR3 has 15 residues. Germline-derived CDR1 and CDR2 are MNHNS and SASEGT. DNA of the CDR3: TGTGCCAGCACTGTGGGAGAAGCAAGGACCTACGAGCAGTACTTC. It is translated as CASTVGEARTYEQYF.

The gene calls are TRBV5-1 and TRBJ2-1; 8 nucleotides align to TRBD1. J lost 2 bases, V lost 2 bases, and 6 bases had no gene match. The V gene's germline CDR1 is SGHRS and CDR2 YFSETQ. The CDR3 extends over 16 amino acids. CDR3: CASSLQGVPTYNEQFF. Written as DNA, the CDR3 is TGCGCCAGCAGCTTACAGGGGGTCCCTACCTACAATGAGCAGTTCTTC.

The chain joins TRBV9 to TRBJ1-4, with TRBD1 identical over 11 bases. This CDR3 has 19 residues. Per germline, CDR1 SGDLS and CDR2 YYNGEE. V shed 0 bases and J 3 bases; nucleotides not matched to a gene: 10. The CDR3 sequence: CASSVERDRGAKANEKLFF. As DNA, the CDR3 is TGTGCCAGCAGCGTAGAACGGGACAGGGGGGCAAAGGCTAATGAAAAACTGTTTTTT.

The chain is built from TRBV5-6 and TRBJ2-1, with D possibly matching TRBD2 (5 bases). Germline CDR1 SGHDT, CDR2 YYEEEE. V lost 4 bases and J 8 bases, leaving 25 bases between the germline ends. The CDR3 runs 17 residues. The CDR3 DNA reads as TGTGCCAGCAGCATCCTCGGTTTGGCAGCACCGAGGGATGAGCAGTTCTTC. This gives the protein CASSILGLAAPRDEQFF.

The genes are TRBV29-1 and TRBJ1-4; a possible D gene is TRBD1 (5 bases). V was clipped by 5 bases and J by 4 bases, with 11 bases between them. The CDR3 has 13 amino acids. Looked up from germline, CDR1 is SQVTM and CDR2 is ANQGSEA. The CDR3 loop is CSVLDSLNEKLFF. The CDR3 DNA reads TGCAGCGTTTTAGACAGCCTTAATGAAAAACTGTTTTTT.

The chain has TRBV7-7 and TRBJ2-3, with TRBD2 matching over 11 bases. The CDR3 extends over 14 amino acids. V lost 5 bases to trimming and J lost 6 bases; unmatched junction nucleotides: 4. The germline gives CDR1 SSHAT, CDR2 FNYEAQ (reference sequence). The CDR3 sequence is CASSAGTSGDTQYF. CDR3 sequence (DNA): TGTGCCAGCAGCGCCGGGACTAGCGGCGATACGCAGTATTTT. Variable domain in full (rest from reference TRBV7-7 and TRBJ2-3): GAGVSQSPRYKVTKRGQDVTLRCDPISSHATLYWYQQALGQGPEFLTYFNYEAQPDKSGLPSDRFSAERPEGSISTLTIQRTEQRDSAMYRCASSAGTSGDTQYFGPGTRLTVL.

The chain is built from TRBV5-1 and TRBJ2-2; 8 bases align to TRBD2. The length of the CDR3 is 16 residues. J gave up 1 base and V 0 bases, and 2 bases lay outside the gene matches. Germline V CDR1 and CDR2: SGHRS, YFSETQ. The CDR3 sequence: CASSLVLAGNTGELFF. DNA of the CDR3: TGCGCCAGCAGCTTGGTTCTAGCGGGGAACACCGGGGAGCTGTTTTTT.

The chain's CDR3 is CASSLSPTGELFF. CDR3 nucleotides: TGTGCCAGCAGCTTATCCCCGACCGGGGAGCTGTTTTTT. The J gene is TRBJ2-2, the V gene TRBV7-3; unclear D gene. V lost 2 bases and J 5 bases, leaving 6 bases between the germline ends. Germline CDR1 is SGHTA and CDR2 is FQGTGA. This CDR3 is 13 amino acids long.

The V and J genes are TRBV4-1 and TRBJ1-5, with TRBD1 as a possible D gene (5 bases). Germline CDR1 MGHRA, CDR2 YSYEKL. CDR3 length: 14 amino acids. Trimming removed 2 bases at V and 2 bases at J, with 7 bases between. The CDR3 DNA reads as TGCGCCAGCAGCCAACAGGGTCGCAATCAGCCCCAGCATTTT. Amino acid sequence: CASSQQGRNQPQHF.

The chain is built from TRBV7-9 and TRBJ2-4; perhaps TRBD1 as D (6 bases). Deletions cut 5 bases from V and 2 bases from J, with 13 bases between. Germline values: CDR1 SEHNR, CDR2 FQNEAQ (reference sequence). The CDR3 is 15 amino acids. The CDR3 loop reads CASSTQRDTKNIQYF. The CDR3 bases are TGTGCCAGCAGCACCCAAAGGGACACCAAAAACATTCAGTACTTC.

V is TRBV5-1 and J is TRBJ2-7, with 9 bases lining up with TRBD1. The CDR3 has 15 amino acids. V lost 4 bases and J lost 6; bases outside the gene matches: 11. The germline CDR1 and CDR2 sequences are SGHRS and YFSETQ. The chain's CDR3 is CASSPRTGEGGEQYF. The CDR3 nucleotides are TGCGCCAGCAGCCCCCGGACAGGGGAGGGGGGCGAGCAGTACTTC.

The rearrangement links TRBV5-1 to TRBJ2-1; D possibly corresponds to TRBD1 (6 bases). V was clipped by 2 bases and J by 6 bases, with 12 bases between them. The CDR3 is 14 residues long. CDR1 and CDR2 (germline): SGHRS, YFSETQ. CDR3 loop: CASSFGPGANEQFF. DNA of the CDR3: TGCGCCAGCAGCTTTGGCCCAGGGGCCAATGAGCAGTTCTTC.

This rearrangement joins TRBV4-2 to TRBJ2-7; a weak D match, TRBD2 (5 bases). V lost 0 bases to trimming and J lost 2 bases, with 11 bases between them. Looked up from germline, CDR1 is LGHNA and CDR2 is YNFKEQ. The CDR3 runs to 15 residues. The CDR3 sequence is CASSQDLLAAYEQYF. The CDR3 DNA sequence: TGTGCCAGCAGCCAAGATCTGCTAGCAGCCTACGAGCAGTACTTC.

The J gene is TRBJ2-1, the V gene TRBV4-1; 8 bases agree with TRBD2. The J segment lost 2 bases and the V segment lost 4 bases, leaving 7 bases of the junction unmatched. Per the germline V gene, CDR1 is MGHRA and CDR2 is YSYEKL. This CDR3 is built from 16 residues. The CDR3 reads CASSPVAGTAYNEQFF. The DNA for the CDR3 is TGCGCCAGCAGCCCTGTAGCGGGAACAGCCTACAATGAGCAGTTCTTC.